Presented here are 29 T cell receptor beta chains from one specimen sequenced in a study of T cells in Graves' hyperthyroidism and ophthalmopathy. Amplification of TCR beta CDR3 regions was performed using RNA transcripts as template. Primed by the HTBI set, a first-round RT-PCR was run on the TCR CDR3. TCRdb fed the multiplex PCR reads into MiXCR, producing one record per CDR3 protein. The repertoire holds about 540,000 distinct CDR3 sequences, 35% to 55% seen once, with around 7.7% in the top ten. The specimen sequenced was peripheral blood or thyroid tissue (not recorded which). All receptors derive from a woman aged 18-30 years with Graves' hyperthyroidism.

A few counts support this clonotype. J is TRBJ2-7 and V is TRBV18, with 7 nucleotides matching TRBD2. The ends lost 0 bases at V and 7 bases at J; junction bases unmatched: 3. This CDR3 has 13 residues. Per germline, CDR1 KGHSH and CDR2 LQKENI. CDR3: CASSPPGGPEQYF. The DNA for the CDR3 is TGTGCCAGCTCACCACCGGGAGGGCCGGAGCAGTACTTC.

As to this clonotype: Because the CDR3 is missing its conserved closing phenylalanine or tryptophan, this is likely a read error. The DNA is left out, because the CDR3 cannot be placed on it with certainty; the CDR3 is given as TCRdb lists it. V usage is TRBV2 and J usage is TRBJ1-4; the listed D gene, TRBD1, was not tested against the DNA. The CDR3 extends over 13 residues, inclusive of both ends. Germline CDR1 is SNHLY and CDR2 is FYNNEI. CDR3 sequence: CASSLPSKGALVA.

Remarks on this clonotype: One junction end does not reproduce the germline sequence, and a read error may be involved. The chain carries TRBV15 and TRBJ2-7; D call uncertain. Germline V lookup: CDR1 LNHNV, CDR2 YYDKDF (reference sequence). CDR3 length: 15 amino acids. The DNA of the CDR3 is TGCGCCACCAGCAGACAAACGAGGCCAAATGAGAGACAGTACTTC. Its protein product is CATSRQTRPNERQYF.

This clonotype was seen at least ten times. The V gene is TRBV27, the J gene TRBJ1-6, with 9 bases matching TRBD1. Germline CDR1 reads MNHEY; CDR2 reads SMNVEV (reference sequence). Trimming cost V 7 bases and J 9 bases; bases outside gene matches: 7. CDR3 length equals 14 residues. The CDR3 loop reads CASTAGQGGSPLHF. The CDR3 DNA is TGTGCCAGCACCGCGGGACAGGGAGGTTCACCCCTCCACTTT.

This clonotype was seen ten or more times. The rearrangement uses TRBV19 and TRBJ1-4; D is ambiguous. From germline, CDR1 is LNHDA and CDR2 SQIVND (reference sequence). V lost 4 bases to trimming and J lost 0 bases, with 9 bases between them. The CDR3 is 15 amino acids. Here the CDR3 DNA reads TGTGCCAGTAGTACCGATCCCGCAACTAATGAAAAACTGTTTTTT. This translates into CASSTDPATNEKLFF.

The chain recombines TRBV2 with TRBJ1-2; tentative D call: TRBD1 (5 bases). This CDR3 spans 14 amino acids. Per the germline V gene, CDR1 is SNHLY and CDR2 is FYNNEI. The ends were cut back, 6 bases at V and 8 bases at J, with 19 bases in the middle. Here the CDR3 DNA reads TGTGCCAGCAGCCCCGGGACCCCCAAGCGCGGCTACACCTTC. Its translation is CASSPGTPKRGYTF.

The sample holds one count of this clonotype. This rearrangement joins TRBV4-2 to TRBJ2-5; D might be TRBD1 (6 bases). This CDR3 contains 15 residues. The germline CDR1 and CDR2 sequences are LGHNA and YNFKEQ. The V end was cut by 4 bases, the J end by 2 bases, with 14 bases between. Here the CDR3 DNA reads TGTGCCAGCAGCCCCCTAGGGGGAGTACAAGAGACCCAGTACTTC. Amino acid sequence: CASSPLGGVQETQYF.

The chain links TRBV7-9 to TRBJ1-1; the match to TRBD1 covers 8 bases. The germline CDR1 and CDR2 sequences are SEHNR and FQNEAQ (reference sequence). After removal of 4 bases from V and 8 bases from J, the junction contained 3 bases not matched to a gene. This CDR3 contains 12 residues. The CDR3 region is CASSSDRGEAFF. The CDR3 DNA reads as TGTGCCAGCAGCTCAGACAGGGGCGAAGCTTTCTTT.

CDR3 residues: CASSSIAGGLDNEQFF. The CDR3 nucleotides are TGTGCCAGCAGCTCCATAGCGGGAGGGCTGGACAATGAGCAGTTCTTC. The chain has TRBV7-9 and TRBJ2-1, with TRBD2 matching over 11 bases. Losses at the gene ends were 4 bases for V and 5 bases for J; bases not matched to a gene: 7. The CDR3 runs 16 residues. Germline V gene lookup returns CDR1 SEHNR and CDR2 FQNEAQ (reference sequence). The full variable domain, rest sourced from reference TRBV7-9 and TRBJ2-1, is DTGVSQNPRHKITKRGQNVTFRCDPISEHNRLYWYRQTLGQGPEFLTYFQNEAQLEKSRLLSDRFSAERPKGSFSTLEIQRTEQGDSAMYLCASSSIAGGLDNEQFFGPGTRLTVL.

V gene TRBV5-4 combines with J gene TRBJ2-1; D might be TRBD1 (5 bases). The CDR3 is made up of 13 amino acids. The ends were cut back, 5 bases at V and 8 bases at J, with 14 bases in the middle. Germline CDR1 SGHNT, CDR2 YYREEE (reference sequence). CDR3 sequence (DNA): TGTGCCAGCAGACACGACAGTCTCGATGAGCAGTTCTTC. Translated, it gives CASRHDSLDEQFF.

The CDR3 loop is CASSIMTGYEQYF. CDR3 bases: TGTGCCAGCAGCATCATGACAGGCTACGAGCAGTACTTC. The chain carries TRBV7-2 and TRBJ2-7; maybe TRBD1 (6 bases). V was pared by 5 bases and J by 3 bases, with 11 bases between. Per germline, CDR1 SGHTA and CDR2 FQGNSA. This CDR3 is built from 13 residues.

The V and J genes are TRBV30 and TRBJ1-1; 8 bases are shared with TRBD1. Germline V lookup: CDR1 GTSNPN, CDR2 SVGIG (reference sequence). Trimming took 2 bases from V and 4 from J; bases not matched to a gene: 6. CDR3 size: 14 residues. CDR3 amino acids: CAWSLDREVTEAFF. The CDR3 region has the DNA TGTGCCTGGAGTCTGGACAGGGAGGTCACTGAAGCTTTCTTT.

As regards this clonotype: The junction shows a germline mismatch at one end, possibly a read error. J is TRBJ1-5 and V is TRBV7-9, with D possibly being TRBD1 (5 bases). The CDR3 has 14 residues. CDR1 is SEHNR and CDR2 is FQNEAQ in the germline V gene (reference sequence). CDR3 in DNA: TGCGCCAGCAGCCAGACAGTAGCAAATCAGCCCCAGCATTTT. This gives the protein CASSQTVANQPQHF. Filled out from reference TRBV7-9 and TRBJ1-5, the complete variable domain reads DTGVSQNPRHKITKRGQNVTFRCDPISEHNRLYWYRQTLGQGPEFLTYFQNEAQLEKSRLLSDRFSAERPKGSFSTLEIQRTEQGDSAMYLCASSQTVANQPQHFGDGTRLSIL.

This clonotype was seen ten or more times. This rearrangement joins TRBV20-1 to TRBJ1-2, with D hard to call. V shed 1 base and J shed 2 bases, with 5 bases lying between them. The CDR3 runs 12 residues. CDR1 and CDR2 from the germline V gene are DFQATT and SNEGSKA (reference sequence). CDR3 sequence: CSARGQNYGYTF. The CDR3 nucleotides read TGCAGTGCTAGAGGTCAGAACTATGGCTACACCTTC.

V gene TRBV5-6 combines with J gene TRBJ2-7, with 10 bases fitting TRBD2. Losses at the gene ends were 4 bases for V and 9 bases for J; bases not matched to a gene: 7. This CDR3 region has 13 residues. Germline CDR1 SGHDT, CDR2 YYEEEE. CDR3 bases: TGTGCCAGCAGCGTCGGGACTAGCGAGATGCAGTACTTC. This translates into CASSVGTSEMQYF. The full variable domain, rest sourced from reference TRBV5-6 and TRBJ2-7, is DAGVTQSPTHLIKTRGQQVTLRCSPKSGHDTVSWYQQALGQGPQFIFQYYEEEERQRGNFPDRFSGHQFPNYSSELNVNALLLGDSALYLCASSVGTSEMQYFGPGTRLTVT.

This clonotype was counted a single time. This chain joins TRBV5-1 and TRBJ2-6, with no clear D. Per germline, CDR1 SGHRS and CDR2 YFSETQ. The CDR3 has 16 residues. V dropped 0 bases and J dropped 9 bases, with 16 bases sitting between them. This CDR3 reads CASSLEGNYGYNVLTF. Here the CDR3 DNA reads TGCGCCAGCAGCTTGGAAGGAAACTATGGCTACAACGTCCTGACTTTC.

This clonotype was counted many times. The rearrangement uses TRBV20-1 and TRBJ1-2, with 11 bases lining up with TRBD1. The CDR3 is 13 amino acids. The V gene's germline CDR1 is DFQATT and CDR2 SNEGSKA (reference sequence). The junction had 6 bases not matched to a gene; V was cut back by 6 bases and J by 6 bases. CDR3 region: CSAPGQGVNGYTF. The CDR3, as DNA: TGCAGTGCCCCGGGACAGGGGGTCAATGGCTACACCTTC.

The chain has TRBV7-2 and TRBJ1-2; no clear D gene. The CDR3 is 14 residues long. CDR1 SGHTA and CDR2 FQGNSA come from the germline V gene. Trimming removed 4 bases from V and 0 bases from J, with 9 bases in between. The CDR3 reads CASSWMGTNYGYTF. The CDR3 coding sequence is TGTGCCAGCAGCTGGATGGGAACTAACTATGGCTACACCTTC.

This clonotype came up many times. V gene TRBV19 combines with J gene TRBJ1-2, with TRBD1 identical over 8 bases. This CDR3 is 14 amino acids long. Looked up from germline, CDR1 is LNHDA and CDR2 is SQIVND (reference sequence). Trimming took 6 bases from V and 4 from J; bases not matched to a gene: 7. The CDR3: CASSGQGLRYGYTF. The CDR3 DNA is TGTGCCAGTAGCGGACAGGGACTGCGCTATGGCTACACCTTC. Complete variable domain (other parts from reference TRBV19 and TRBJ1-2): DGGITQSPKYLFRKEGQNVTLSCEQNLNHDAMYWYRQDPGQGLRLIYYSQIVNDFQKGDIAEGYSVSREKKESFPLTVTSAQKNPTAFYLCASSGQGLRYGYTFGSGTRLTVV.

The V gene is TRBV7-2, the J gene TRBJ2-5; maybe TRBD2 (5 bases). CDR3 length equals 16 residues. Germline-derived CDR1 and CDR2 are SGHTA and FQGNSA. V lost 5 bases and J 3 bases, leaving 19 bases between the germline ends. The CDR3 here is CASSPRYGQAEETQYF. In DNA form, the CDR3 reads TGTGCCAGCAGCCCCCGGTACGGGCAAGCGGAAGAGACCCAGTACTTC.

Ten or more counts support this clonotype. The rearrangement joins TRBV6-5 to TRBJ2-6; weak D call: TRBD1 (6 bases). The length of the CDR3 is 17 residues. Between the trimmed V and J ends, which lost 1 base and 1 base, there was a span of 11 bases. Germline V CDR1 and CDR2: MNHEY, SVGAGI. CDR3 sequence: CASSYFYRVSGANVLTF. CDR3 in DNA: TGTGCCAGCAGTTACTTCTACAGGGTATCTGGGGCCAACGTCCTGACTTTC.

J is TRBJ2-2 and V is TRBV12-3 or TRBV12-4; D might be TRBD2 (6 bases). V was pared by 0 bases and J by 5 bases, with 19 bases between. The length of the CDR3 is 18 residues. The CDR3 DNA reads as TGTGCCAGCAGTTTAGCGCGGGACTGGCACTCGAGGACCGGGGAGCTGTTTTTT. Its translation is CASSLARDWHSRTGELFF.

This chain uses TRBV10-3 with TRBJ2-7; 8 nucleotides align to TRBD2. V lost 4 bases and J lost 3; bases outside the gene matches: 11. Germline V gene sequence: CDR1 ENHRY, CDR2 SYGVKD. There are 16 residues in the CDR3. The CDR3 sequence: CAISAAKSGSFYEQYF. The CDR3 DNA sequence: TGTGCCATCAGTGCCGCGAAAAGCGGGAGTTTCTACGAGCAGTACTTC.

This chain joins TRBV7-9 and TRBJ2-5; no clear D. The CDR3 extends over 14 amino acids. Germline V gene sequence: CDR1 SEHNR, CDR2 FQNEAQ (reference sequence). V was trimmed by 0 bases and J by 5 bases, leaving 10 bases between them. CDR3 protein: CASSLAAAVETQYF. The CDR3 bases are TGTGCCAGCAGCTTAGCGGCGGCAGTCGAGACCCAGTACTTC. The whole variable domain, remainder taken from reference TRBV7-9 and TRBJ2-5, is DTGVSQNPRHKITKRGQNVTFRCDPISEHNRLYWYRQTLGQGPEFLTYFQNEAQLEKSRLLSDRFSAERPKGSFSTLEIQRTEQGDSAMYLCASSLAAAVETQYFGPGTRLLVL.

This clonotype was seen a few times. The gene calls are TRBV20-1 and TRBJ2-3; perhaps TRBD2 as D (5 bases). This CDR3 has 15 residues. V dropped 2 bases and J dropped 4 bases, with 16 bases sitting between them. CDR1 DFQATT and CDR2 SNEGSKA come from the germline V gene (reference sequence). The CDR3 loop is CSARPLTMRADTQYF. The CDR3 region has the DNA TGCAGTGCTAGACCATTAACGATGAGGGCAGATACGCAGTATTTT.

A word on this clonotype: This may arise from a read error, as a much more abundant clone is one base away. The gene calls are TRBV2 and TRBJ2-2, with D perhaps TRBD1 (6 bases). The CDR3 totals 14 residues. The germline CDR1 and CDR2 sequences are SNHLY and FYNNEI. The CDR3, as DNA: TGTGCCAGCGGGGGCGAGCTCGGGACCGTGGAGCTGTTTTTT. It is translated as CASGGELGTVELFF.

This clonotype has ten or more counts. The V gene is TRBV6-6, the J gene TRBJ1-3; D is undetermined. The CDR3 runs to 16 residues. Germline V gives CDR1 MNHNY, CDR2 SVGAGI (reference sequence). V was trimmed by 3 bases and J by 2 bases, leaving 14 bases between them. CDR3 sequence: CASSYPSGGTGNTIYF. The CDR3 nucleotides read TGTGCCAGCAGTTATCCGTCCGGAGGCACTGGAAACACCATATATTTT.

The chain is built from TRBV25-1 and TRBJ2-2; D might be TRBD2 (5 bases). The CDR3 extends over 14 amino acids. Trimming cost V 3 bases and J 1 base, with 6 bases left between them. From germline, CDR1 is MGHDK and CDR2 SYGVNS. CDR3: CASSERVNTGELFF. The CDR3 nucleotides read TGTGCCAGCAGTGAGCGGGTGAACACCGGGGAGCTGTTTTTT.

This clonotype has only a few counts. The rearrangement uses TRBV27 and TRBJ2-7; the D gene is possibly TRBD2 (5 bases). The CDR3 is 13 amino acids. Germline CDR1 and CDR2: MNHEY and SMNVEV (reference sequence). Trimming left V 4 bases short and J 4 bases short, with 11 bases between. The DNA of the CDR3 is TGTGCCAGCAGTTACCAGCGGACGTACGAGCAGTACTTC. This translates into CASSYQRTYEQYF.